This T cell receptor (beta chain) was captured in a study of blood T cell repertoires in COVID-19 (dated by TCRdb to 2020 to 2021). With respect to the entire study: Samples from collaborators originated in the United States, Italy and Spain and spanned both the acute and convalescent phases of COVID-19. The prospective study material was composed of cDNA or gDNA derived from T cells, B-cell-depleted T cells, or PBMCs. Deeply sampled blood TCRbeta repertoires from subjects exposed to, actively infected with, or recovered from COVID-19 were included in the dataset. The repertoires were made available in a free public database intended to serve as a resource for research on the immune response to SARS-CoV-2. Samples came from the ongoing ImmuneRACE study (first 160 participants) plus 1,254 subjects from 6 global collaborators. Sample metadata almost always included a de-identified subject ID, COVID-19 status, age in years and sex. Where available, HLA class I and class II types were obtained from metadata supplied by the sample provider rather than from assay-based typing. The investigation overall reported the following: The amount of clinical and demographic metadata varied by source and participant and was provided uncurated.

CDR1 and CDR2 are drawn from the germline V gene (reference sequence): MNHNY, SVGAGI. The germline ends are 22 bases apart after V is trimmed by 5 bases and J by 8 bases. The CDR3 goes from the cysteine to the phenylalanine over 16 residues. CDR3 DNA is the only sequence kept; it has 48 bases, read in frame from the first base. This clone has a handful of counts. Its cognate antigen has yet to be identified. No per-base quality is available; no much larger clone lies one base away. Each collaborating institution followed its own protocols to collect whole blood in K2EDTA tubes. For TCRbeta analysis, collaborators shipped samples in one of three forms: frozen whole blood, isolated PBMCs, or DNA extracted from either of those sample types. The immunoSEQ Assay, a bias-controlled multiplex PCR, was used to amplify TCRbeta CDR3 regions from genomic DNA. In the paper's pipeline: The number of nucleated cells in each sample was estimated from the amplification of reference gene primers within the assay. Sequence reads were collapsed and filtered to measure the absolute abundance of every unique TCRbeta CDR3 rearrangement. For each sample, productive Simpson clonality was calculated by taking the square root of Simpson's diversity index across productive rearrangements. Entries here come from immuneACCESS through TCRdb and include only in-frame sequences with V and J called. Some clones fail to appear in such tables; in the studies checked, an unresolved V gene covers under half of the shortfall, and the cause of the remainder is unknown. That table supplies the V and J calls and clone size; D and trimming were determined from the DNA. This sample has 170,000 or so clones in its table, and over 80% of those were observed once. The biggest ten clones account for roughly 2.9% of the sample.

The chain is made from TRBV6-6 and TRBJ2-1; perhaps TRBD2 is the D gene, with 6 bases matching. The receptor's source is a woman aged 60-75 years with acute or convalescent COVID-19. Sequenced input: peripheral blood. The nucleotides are TGTGCCAGCAGTGGACACGGGAAAGTTGAGCGGGATGAGCAGTTCTTC. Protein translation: CASSGHGKVERDEQFF.